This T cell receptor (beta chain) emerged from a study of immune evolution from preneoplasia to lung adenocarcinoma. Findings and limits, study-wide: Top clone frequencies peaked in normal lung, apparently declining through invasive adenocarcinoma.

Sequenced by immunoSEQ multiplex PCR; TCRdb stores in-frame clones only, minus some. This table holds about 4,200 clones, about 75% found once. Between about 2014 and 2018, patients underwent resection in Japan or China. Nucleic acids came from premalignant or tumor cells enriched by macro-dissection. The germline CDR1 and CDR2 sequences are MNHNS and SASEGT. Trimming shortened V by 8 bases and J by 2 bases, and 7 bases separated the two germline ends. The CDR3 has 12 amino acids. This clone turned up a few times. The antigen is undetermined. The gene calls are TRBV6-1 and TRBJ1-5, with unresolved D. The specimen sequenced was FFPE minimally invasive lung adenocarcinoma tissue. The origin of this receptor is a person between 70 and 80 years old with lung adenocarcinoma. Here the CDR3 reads CASSEGNQPQHF. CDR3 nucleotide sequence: TGTGCCAGCTCAGAGGGCAATCAGCCCCAGCATTTT.